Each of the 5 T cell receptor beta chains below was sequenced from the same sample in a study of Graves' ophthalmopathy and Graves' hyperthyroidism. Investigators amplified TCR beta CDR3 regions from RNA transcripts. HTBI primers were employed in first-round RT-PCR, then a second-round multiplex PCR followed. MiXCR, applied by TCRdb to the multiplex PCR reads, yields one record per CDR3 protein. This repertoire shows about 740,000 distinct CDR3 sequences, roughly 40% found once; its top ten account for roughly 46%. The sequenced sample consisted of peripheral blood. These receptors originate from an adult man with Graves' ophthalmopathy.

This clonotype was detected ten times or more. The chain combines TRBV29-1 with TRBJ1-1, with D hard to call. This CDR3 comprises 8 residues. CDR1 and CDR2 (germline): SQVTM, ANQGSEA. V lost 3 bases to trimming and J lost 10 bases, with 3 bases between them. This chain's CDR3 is CSVDGAFF. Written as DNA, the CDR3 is TGCAGCGTTGACGGAGCTTTCTTT.

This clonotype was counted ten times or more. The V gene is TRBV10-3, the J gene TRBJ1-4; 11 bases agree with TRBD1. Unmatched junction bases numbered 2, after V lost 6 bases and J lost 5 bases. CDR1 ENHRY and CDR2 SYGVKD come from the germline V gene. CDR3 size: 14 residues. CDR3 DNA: TGTGCCATCAGCGGGACAGGGGGGAATGAAAAACTGTTTTTT. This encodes CAISGTGGNEKLFF.

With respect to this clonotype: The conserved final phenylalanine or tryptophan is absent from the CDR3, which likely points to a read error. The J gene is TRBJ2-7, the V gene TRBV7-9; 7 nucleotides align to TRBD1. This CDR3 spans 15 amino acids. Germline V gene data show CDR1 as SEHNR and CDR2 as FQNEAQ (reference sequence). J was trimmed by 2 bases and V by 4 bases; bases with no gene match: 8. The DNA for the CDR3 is TGTGCCAGCAGCTCCCGACAGGGTATAGCCTACGAGCAGTACTGC. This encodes CASSSRQGIAYEQYC.

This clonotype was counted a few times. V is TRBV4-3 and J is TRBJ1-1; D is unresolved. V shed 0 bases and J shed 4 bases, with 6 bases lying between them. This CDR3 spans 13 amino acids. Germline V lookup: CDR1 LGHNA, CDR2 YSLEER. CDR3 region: CASSQDILTEAFF. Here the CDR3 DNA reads TGCGCCAGCAGCCAAGATATCCTCACTGAAGCTTTCTTT.

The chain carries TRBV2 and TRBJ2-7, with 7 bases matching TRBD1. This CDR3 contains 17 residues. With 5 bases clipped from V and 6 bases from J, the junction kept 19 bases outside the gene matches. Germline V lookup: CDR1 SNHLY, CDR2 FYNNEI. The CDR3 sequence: CASSYIPRPGQTPEQYF. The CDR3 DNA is TGTGCCAGCAGTTACATTCCAAGGCCGGGACAGACTCCCGAGCAGTACTTC.